The clone carrying this T cell receptor (beta chain) is medium-sized within its sample. Antigen specificity is unknown. CDR3 length: 11 residues. Germline assignment: CDR1 GTSNPN and CDR2 SVGIG (reference sequence). Trimming took 1 base from V and 7 from J, leaving 5 bases between them. The record originates from a study of spatial heterogeneity in lung cancer. Described time point: sample taken at primary tumor resection. TCRdb fed the 5' RACE reads into MiXCR, producing one record per CDR3 protein. The profile covers approximately 5,600 distinct CDR3 sequences, with roughly 8.2% appearing a single time and about a quarter taken by the ten largest. Study-wide findings and caveats: Tumoral mutation counts were tracked by counts of expanded intratumoral alpha and beta TCRs.

Here the sequenced sample was lung tumor tissue, taken at surgery. This TCR was sampled from a female donor with early-stage non-small cell lung cancer. The chain recombines TRBV30 with TRBJ2-4; the D is unclear. For the CDR3, the DNA is TGTGCCTGGAGTGGTGGTAACATTCAGTACTTC. Amino acid sequence: CAWSGGNIQYF. The full variable domain, completed using reference TRBV30 and TRBJ2-4, is SQTIHQWPATLVQPVGSPLSLECTVEGTSNPNLYWYRQAAGRGLQLLFYSVGIGQISSEVPQNLSASRPQDRQFILSSKKLLLSDSGFYLCAWSGGNIQYFGAGTRLSVL.